These T cell receptor beta chains were read from a single sample in a study of identical twins. MiXCR was run by TCRdb on the 5' RACE reads, yielding one entry per CDR3 protein. The sample yields 470,000 or so distinct CDR3 sequences, about 24% seen once. The sample also formed part of further work on T cells expressing NK-cell markers.

The sequencing input was CD4+ T cells sorted from blood. The receptors were gathered from a woman younger than 35 in good health. CDR3s include the opening cysteine and the closing phenylalanine or tryptophan. The order of the fields is clone size, J gene, V gene, D gene, CDR3 protein, CDR3 DNA. The D gene is left open where the match is weak. Not all rows give a size; the values are once, few, many and, for expanded clones, a class.

-,TRBJ2-2,TRBV7-9,-,CASRSLAGTGELFF,TGTGCCAGCAGGTCTCTAGCTGGTACCGGGGAGCTGTTTTTT
few,TRBJ2-1,TRBV7-9,TRBD2,CASSLGTTYNEQFF,TGTGCCAGCAGCCTCGGGACTACGTACAATGAGCAGTTCTTC
-,TRBJ1-2,TRBV28,-,CASLGAVYGYTF,TGTGCCAGCCTGGGGGCGGTCTATGGCTACACCTTC
few,TRBJ2-5,TRBV20-1,-,CSARDWRVLQETQYF,TGCAGTGCTAGAGATTGGCGGGTCCTCCAAGAGACCCAGTACTTC
-,TRBJ1-2,TRBV6-2/TRBV6-3,-,CASSGPVWDGYGYTF,TGTGCCAGCAGTGGTCCGGTATGGGACGGCTATGGCTACACCTTC
-,TRBJ1-1,TRBV3-1,-,CASSQERLTGNTEAFF,TGTGCCAGCAGCCAGGAGCGACTGACAGGGAACACTGAAGCTTTCTTT
-,TRBJ2-7,TRBV6-2/TRBV6-3,-,CASSTPTTKRAYEQYF,TGTGCCAGCAGTACCCCGACGACTAAGCGGGCCTACGAGCAGTACTTC
-,TRBJ2-7,TRBV10-3,TRBD1,CAITDRSSYEQYF,TGTGCCATCACGGACAGGAGCTCCTACGAGCAGTACTTC
many,TRBJ1-1,TRBV29-1,-,CSVGPGRTNTEAFF,TGCAGCGTGGGCCCGGGACGGACGAACACTGAAGCTTTCTTT
-,TRBJ2-6,TRBV6-4,-,CASSDTRGPGANVLTF,TGTGCCAGCAGCGACACCCGGGGTCCAGGGGCCAACGTCCTGACTTTC
-,TRBJ2-1,TRBV20-1,TRBD2,CSASTGGIYNEQFF,TGCAGTGCTAGTACGGGAGGTATATACAATGAGCAGTTCTTC
-,TRBJ1-3,TRBV12-3/TRBV12-4,-,CASSFLRGNTIYF,TGTGCCAGCAGTTTCCTCAGGGGAAACACCATATATTTT
many,TRBJ2-5,TRBV5-1,TRBD2,CASSLAAGDEETQYF,TGCGCCAGCAGCTTGGCCGCGGGGGACGAAGAGACCCAGTACTTC
-,TRBJ1-6,TRBV10-2,-,CASRSPGTSSPLHF,TGCGCCAGCAGAAGCCCGGGGACGAGTTCACCCCTCCACTTT
few,TRBJ2-1,TRBV14,-,CASSPGPHRPNEQFF,TGTGCCAGCAGCCCGGGACCCCATAGGCCCAATGAGCAGTTCTTC
-,TRBJ2-1,TRBV7-9,-,CASSLVGTINEQFF,TGTGCCAGCAGCTTAGTAGGGACGATCAATGAGCAGTTCTTC
few,TRBJ2-7,TRBV6-1,-,CASKVGLSSYEQYF,TGTGCCAGCAAAGTGGGTTTGAGCTCCTACGAGCAGTACTTC
few,TRBJ2-7,TRBV12-3/TRBV12-4,-,CASSPGLGGYPYEQYF,TGTGCCAGCAGTCCCGGATTGGGCGGATACCCCTACGAGCAGTACTTC
once,TRBJ1-1,TRBV3-1,-,CASSPRSRNTEAFF,TGTGCCAGCAGCCCCCGAAGCAGGAACACCGAAGCTTTCTTT
few,TRBJ1-2,TRBV20-1,-,CSAREPGTYGYTF,TGCAGTGCTAGAGAACCGGGGACCTATGGCTACACCTTC
few,TRBJ2-1,TRBV12-3/TRBV12-4,-,CASSSRTAAILHNEQFF,TGTGCCAGCAGTTCCAGGACAGCCGCAATCCTACACAATGAGCAGTTCTTC
few,TRBJ2-3,TRBV5-1,TRBD1,CASSGGQGTGIGADTQYF,TGCGCCAGCAGCGGTGGACAGGGGACAGGGATCGGCGCAGATACGCAGTATTTT
-,TRBJ2-7,TRBV7-9,-,CASSLAGTSEQYF,TGTGCCAGCAGCTTAGCAGGAACGTCCGAGCAGTACTTC
-,TRBJ2-7,TRBV10-3,TRBD1,CAISVADREGEQYF,TGTGCCATCAGTGTAGCGGACAGGGAAGGCGAGCAGTACTTC